This is a list of T cell receptor beta chains from one sample in a study of beta chain features in type 1 diabetes. Profiling relied on immunoSEQ multiplex PCR, and the TCRdb table lists in-frame clones only, not all of them. The profile shows roughly 350,000 clones, 8% to 13% of them singletons. Source material: naive CD4+ T cells from blood. These receptors originate from a woman younger than 45 in good health. The CDR3 runs from the conserved cysteine through the conserved F or W. Fields, in order: CDR3 protein, CDR3 DNA, D gene, CDR3 length, J gene, V gene, clone size. A D gene is named only where the DNA matches it firmly. Clone size is not always given. Where it is, it says once, few, many or a class for expanded clones.

CASSLGLNTGELFF | TGTGCCAGCAGCTTGGGACTTAACACCGGGGAGCTGTTTTTT | - | 14 | TRBJ2-2 | TRBV5-8 | -
CASSHYPGVGIQYF | TGCGCCAGCAGCCATTACCCCGGGGTGGGCATTCAGTACTTC | - | 14 | TRBJ2-4 | TRBV4-3 | -
CASSIATDTEAFF | TGTGCCAGTAGTATAGCGACAGACACTGAAGCTTTCTTT | - | 13 | TRBJ1-1 | TRBV19 | -
CASSYYPRGDQETQYF | TGTGCCAGCAGTTACTACCCCAGGGGGGACCAAGAGACCCAGTACTTC | - | 16 | TRBJ2-5 | TRBV6-6 | few
CASSADIGDTEAFF | TGTGCCAGCAGCGCTGACATCGGGGACACTGAAGCTTTCTTT | - | 14 | TRBJ1-1 | TRBV7-9 | -
CASRSDLAGHNEQFF | TGTGCCAGCAGGTCGGATCTAGCGGGGCACAATGAGCAGTTCTTC | TRBD2 | 15 | TRBJ2-1 | TRBV2 | few
CASSLSLAGPYEQYF | TGTGCCAGCAGTTTATCTCTAGCGGGACCCTACGAGCAGTACTTC | TRBD2 | 15 | TRBJ2-7 | TRBV27 | few
CSVASSGSAGSSYNEQFF | TGCAGCGTTGCGTCTAGCGGGAGTGCCGGGAGCTCCTACAATGAGCAGTTCTTC | TRBD2 | 18 | TRBJ2-1 | TRBV29-1 | few
CASSPLYEQYF | TGTGCCAGCAGCCCTCTCTACGAGCAGTACTTC | - | 11 | TRBJ2-7 | TRBV7-2 | few
CASSLRLAGDEQFF | TGTGCCAGCTCACTCCGACTAGCGGGAGATGAGCAGTTCTTC | TRBD2 | 14 | TRBJ2-1 | TRBV18 | few
CASSVDPPSPDYNEQFF | TGTGCCAGCAGCGTAGACCCTCCTAGCCCTGACTACAATGAGCAGTTCTTC | - | 17 | TRBJ2-1 | TRBV9 | -
CASSEQDINTGELFF | TGTGCCAGCAGTGAACAGGACATAAACACCGGGGAGCTGTTTTTT | - | 15 | TRBJ2-2 | TRBV2 | few
CASSFEGLSYNEQFF | TGTGCCAGCAGCTTCGAGGGCCTCTCCTACAATGAGCAGTTCTTC | - | 15 | TRBJ2-1 | TRBV13 | -
CASSFFSSGTQETQYF | TGCGCCAGCAGCTTCTTCAGTAGCGGGACCCAAGAGACCCAGTACTTC | TRBD2 | 16 | TRBJ2-5 | TRBV5-1 | -
CAWSDKGQGGNQPQHF | TGTGCCTGGAGCGACAAAGGACAGGGCGGCAATCAGCCCCAGCATTTT | TRBD1 | 16 | TRBJ1-5 | TRBV30 | -
CASLYEQYF | TGTGCCAGCCTCTACGAGCAGTACTTC | - | 9 | TRBJ2-7 | TRBV19 | few
CASSQESPGEGETQYF | TGCGCCAGCAGCCAAGAATCCCCGGGAGAGGGAGAGACCCAGTACTTC | - | 16 | TRBJ2-5 | TRBV4-1 | -
CATRTGTTSNQPQHF | TGTGCCACTAGAACCGGGACAACTAGCAATCAGCCCCAGCATTTT | - | 15 | TRBJ1-5 | TRBV19 | few
CASSDLVYEQYF | TGTGCCAGCAGTGATCTCGTCTACGAGCAGTACTTC | - | 12 | TRBJ2-7 | TRBV2 | -
CAWSVLEGQPQHF | TGTGCCTGGAGTGTACTGGAGGGTCAGCCCCAGCATTTT | - | 13 | TRBJ1-5 | TRBV30 | -
CASSRNRVSYEQYF | TGTGCCAGCAGCCGAAACAGGGTCAGCTACGAGCAGTACTTC | - | 14 | TRBJ2-7 | TRBV11-3 | -
CASSQVAGAGNEQFF | TGCGCCAGCAGCCAAGTAGCGGGGGCGGGCAATGAGCAGTTCTTC | TRBD2 | 15 | TRBJ2-1 | TRBV4-1 | -
CASRSSGSVLGEQYF | TGTGCCAGCAGATCTAGCGGGAGCGTACTTGGAGAGCAGTACTTC | TRBD2 | 15 | TRBJ2-7 | TRBV14 | few
CASSQVSGGLGQFF | TGTGCCAGCAGCCAAGTTTCAGGGGGCCTGGGGCAGTTCTTC | TRBD1 | 14 | TRBJ2-1 | TRBV7-6 | few
CASSGRGKGRTSYEQYF | TGTGCCAGCAGTGGACGGGGAAAAGGGAGGACTTCCTACGAGCAGTACTTC | - | 17 | TRBJ2-7 | TRBV6-1 | few
CASSPGTGVSGANVLTF | TGTGCCAGCAGCCCCGGGACAGGGGTATCTGGGGCCAACGTCCTGACTTTC | TRBD1 | 17 | TRBJ2-6 | TRBV13 | -
CASSDGTGGNIQYF | TGTGCCAGCAGCGACGGGACAGGGGGAAACATTCAGTACTTC | TRBD1 | 14 | TRBJ2-4 | TRBV5-6 | few
CASSPLEENEQFF | TGTGCCAGCAGCCCTCTAGAGGAGAATGAGCAGTTCTTC | - | 13 | TRBJ2-1 | TRBV7-9 | many
CASSVALAGVGTGELFF | TGTGCCAGCAGCGTAGCTCTGGCGGGAGTAGGCACCGGGGAGCTGTTTTTT | TRBD2 | 17 | TRBJ2-2 | TRBV9 | few
CASSPEEHFRETQYF | TGTGCCAGCAGTCCCGAGGAACATTTCCGGGAGACCCAGTACTTC | - | 15 | TRBJ2-5 | TRBV27 | -
CASSPDRTNTGELFF | TGTGCCAGCTCACCTGACAGGACGAACACCGGGGAGCTGTTTTTT | - | 15 | TRBJ2-2 | TRBV18 | few
CASSPPDRVRETQYF | TGTGCCAGCTCACCACCGGACAGGGTCAGAGAGACCCAGTACTTC | TRBD1 | 15 | TRBJ2-5 | TRBV18 | -
CASSFPPGLADNEQFF | TGTGCCAGCAGCTTCCCTCCTGGACTAGCGGACAATGAGCAGTTCTTC | TRBD2 | 16 | TRBJ2-1 | TRBV5-6 | few
CASSSGQGSYEQYF | TGTGCCAGCAGCTCGGGACAGGGGTCCTACGAGCAGTACTTC | TRBD1 | 14 | TRBJ2-7 | TRBV5-6 | -
CATDRDGGTEAFF | TGTGCCACCGACAGGGATGGGGGAACTGAAGCTTTCTTT | TRBD1 | 13 | TRBJ1-1 | TRBV19 | -
CSVGALAGDLNEQFF | TGCAGCGTTGGGGCTTTGGCGGGGGACCTCAATGAGCAGTTCTTC | TRBD2 | 15 | TRBJ2-1 | TRBV29-1 | -
CASSLAPRDTNYEQYF | TGTGCCAGCAGCTTAGCGCCCCGGGACACCAACTACGAGCAGTACTTC | - | 16 | TRBJ2-7 | TRBV7-2 | -